The TCR beta chain described here comes from a study of CXCR3-negative and CXCR3-positive naive CD8 T cells. Turning to the study itself: The study obtained 130 million to 150 million TRB reads, about 1.5 +/- 0.3 million per library. Whole-study results and caveats: Comparison of naive cells showed more hydrophobic TRB CDR3s in CXCR3-positive than in CXCR3-negative naive cells.

Germline V lookup: CDR1 KGHDR, CDR2 SFDVKD. The CDR3 is 17 residues long. Of note for this clonotype: As yet, its antigen is unknown.

UMI-labeled TRB cDNA libraries were prepared by 5' RACE. TCRdb derives one entry per CDR3 protein from the 5' RACE reads, leaving out DNA. The sample's table shows more than 80,000 distinct CDR3 sequences. Sequenced material: naive CXCR3+ CD8+ T cells from blood. Subset denoted: CD45RO-CCR7+CD27+CD95- naive CD8+ T cells expressing CXCR3 (TNR3+). The clonotype comes from a human donor in good health. Some clones in this sample may be carry-over from other donors' samples. The chain has TRBV24-1 and TRBJ2-1; as DNA is missing, the TRBD1 call by TCRdb cannot be tested. CDR3 loop: CATSDTFGAYRLNEQFF.